This record looks at one TCR beta chain sequence and its context. These data belong to a study of blood T cell repertoires in COVID-19. Study summary: Collection of acute and convalescent COVID-19 samples took place in the United States, Italy and Spain. The analysed material was cDNA or gDNA that came from T cells, B-cell-depleted T cells, or PBMCs.

Methods used by the authors: Amplification with reference gene primers provided the estimates of nucleated cell counts. TCRdb's table, derived via immunoSEQ multiplex PCR, lists solely in-frame clones and lacks some. Clone size and V and J calls were adopted from that table, with D and trimming inferred from the DNA. Of approximately 190,000 clones in the sample, approximately 91% were seen once. The CDR3 is 14 amino acids. V was pared by 0 bases and J by 8 bases, with 4 bases of the junction left unmatched. Germline V CDR1 and CDR2: KGHSH, LQKENI. The V gene is TRBV18, the J gene TRBJ1-2; 9 bases match TRBD1. The sample was peripheral blood. The source is a man in his sixties or seventies with active or convalescent COVID-19. The CDR3 region has the DNA TGTGCCAGCTCACCACCCCCCGGACAGGGGGGCTACACCTTC. This codes for CASSPPPGQGGYTF.